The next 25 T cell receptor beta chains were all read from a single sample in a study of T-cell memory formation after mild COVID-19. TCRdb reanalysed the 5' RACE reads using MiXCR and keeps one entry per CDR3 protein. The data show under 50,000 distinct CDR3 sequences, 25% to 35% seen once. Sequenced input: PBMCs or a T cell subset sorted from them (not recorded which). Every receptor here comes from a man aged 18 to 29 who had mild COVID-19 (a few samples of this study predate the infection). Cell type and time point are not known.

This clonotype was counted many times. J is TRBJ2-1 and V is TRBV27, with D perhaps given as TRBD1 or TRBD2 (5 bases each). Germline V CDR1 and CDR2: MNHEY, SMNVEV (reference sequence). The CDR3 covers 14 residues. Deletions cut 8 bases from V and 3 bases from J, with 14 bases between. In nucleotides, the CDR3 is TGTGCCAGCGGAATCGGGACGTACTACAATGAGCAGTTCTTC. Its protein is CASGIGTYYNEQFF.

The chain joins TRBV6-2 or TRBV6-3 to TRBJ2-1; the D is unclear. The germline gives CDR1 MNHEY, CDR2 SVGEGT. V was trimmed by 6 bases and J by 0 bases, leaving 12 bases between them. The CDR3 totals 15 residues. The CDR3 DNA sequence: TGTGCCAGCAGGATCCTACCTAGCTCCTACAATGAGCAGTTCTTC. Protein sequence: CASRILPSSYNEQFF.

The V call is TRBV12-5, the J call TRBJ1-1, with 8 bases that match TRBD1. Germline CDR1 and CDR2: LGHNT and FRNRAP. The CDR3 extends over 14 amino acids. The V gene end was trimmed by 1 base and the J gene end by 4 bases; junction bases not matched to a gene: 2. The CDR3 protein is CASGLGTGLTEAFF. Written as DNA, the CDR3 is TGTGCTAGTGGTTTGGGGACAGGGCTCACTGAAGCTTTCTTT.

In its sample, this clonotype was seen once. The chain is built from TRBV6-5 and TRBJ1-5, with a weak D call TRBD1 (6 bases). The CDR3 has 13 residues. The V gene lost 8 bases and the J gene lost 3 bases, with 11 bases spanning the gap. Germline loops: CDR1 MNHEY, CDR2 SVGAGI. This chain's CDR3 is CASGNRANQPQHF. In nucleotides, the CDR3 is TGTGCCAGCGGTAACAGGGCCAATCAGCCCCAGCATTTT.

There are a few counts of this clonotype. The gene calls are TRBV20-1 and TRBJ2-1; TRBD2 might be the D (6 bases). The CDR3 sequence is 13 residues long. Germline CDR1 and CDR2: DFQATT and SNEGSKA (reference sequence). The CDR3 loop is CSARTGGYNEQFF. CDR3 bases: TGCAGCGCCCGTACTGGGGGGTACAATGAGCAGTTCTTC.

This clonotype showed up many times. This CDR3 reads CAWLEAGEAFF. The CDR3 DNA follows: TGTGCCTGGCTCGAGGCAGGCGAAGCTTTCTTT. The rearrangement joins TRBV30 to TRBJ1-1; D remains ambiguous. Germline V gene sequence: CDR1 GTSNPN, CDR2 SVGIG (reference sequence). This CDR3 spans 11 amino acids. The V and J ends lost 5 bases and 8 bases respectively, with 12 bases between them.

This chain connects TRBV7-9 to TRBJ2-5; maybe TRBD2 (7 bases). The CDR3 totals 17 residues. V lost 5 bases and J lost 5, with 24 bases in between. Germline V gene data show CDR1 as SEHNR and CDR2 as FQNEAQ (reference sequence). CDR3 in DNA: TGTGCCAGCAGCCCCCCGTACGGGGGGCTTCGAGGTGAGACCCAGTACTTC. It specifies CASSPPYGGLRGETQYF.

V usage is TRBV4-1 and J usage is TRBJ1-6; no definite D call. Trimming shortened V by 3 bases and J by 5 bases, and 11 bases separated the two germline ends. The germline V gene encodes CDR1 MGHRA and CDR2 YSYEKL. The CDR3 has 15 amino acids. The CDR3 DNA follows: TGCGCCAGCAGCCAGTTGAGTGGGGATAATTCACCCCTCCACTTT. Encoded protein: CASSQLSGDNSPLHF.

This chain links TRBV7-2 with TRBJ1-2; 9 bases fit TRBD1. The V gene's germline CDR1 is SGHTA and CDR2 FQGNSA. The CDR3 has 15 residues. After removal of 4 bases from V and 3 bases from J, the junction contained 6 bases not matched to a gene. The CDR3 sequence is CASSSPGQGDYGYTF. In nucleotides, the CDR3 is TGTGCCAGCAGCTCTCCGGGACAGGGCGACTATGGCTACACCTTC.

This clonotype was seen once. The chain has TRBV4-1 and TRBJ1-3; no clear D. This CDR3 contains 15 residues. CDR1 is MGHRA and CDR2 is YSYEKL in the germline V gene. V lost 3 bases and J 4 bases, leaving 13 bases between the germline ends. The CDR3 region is CASSQEGSRGNTIYF. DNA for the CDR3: TGCGCCAGCAGCCAGGAAGGGTCGAGAGGAAACACCATATATTTT.

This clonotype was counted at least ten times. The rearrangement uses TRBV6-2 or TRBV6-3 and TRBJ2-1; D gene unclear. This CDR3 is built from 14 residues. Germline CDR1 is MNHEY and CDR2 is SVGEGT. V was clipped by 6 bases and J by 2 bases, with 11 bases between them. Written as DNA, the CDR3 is TGTGCCAGCAGCCAAGACTCCCCCTACAATGAGCAGTTCTTC. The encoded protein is CASSQDSPYNEQFF.

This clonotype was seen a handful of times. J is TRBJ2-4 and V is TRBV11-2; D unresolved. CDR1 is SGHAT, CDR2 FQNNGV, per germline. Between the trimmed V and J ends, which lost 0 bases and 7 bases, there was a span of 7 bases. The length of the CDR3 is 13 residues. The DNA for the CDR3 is TGTGCCAGCAGCTTAGATCTACCCAACATTCAGTACTTC. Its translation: CASSLDLPNIQYF.

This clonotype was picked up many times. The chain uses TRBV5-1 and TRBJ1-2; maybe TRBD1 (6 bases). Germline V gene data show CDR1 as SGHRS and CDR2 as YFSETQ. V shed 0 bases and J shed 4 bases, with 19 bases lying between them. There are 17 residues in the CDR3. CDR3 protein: CASSLAYKDRGSYGYTF. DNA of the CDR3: TGCGCCAGCAGCTTGGCCTACAAGGACAGAGGCTCCTATGGCTACACCTTC. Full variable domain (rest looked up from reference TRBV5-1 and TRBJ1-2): KAGVTQTPRYLIKTRGQQVTLSCSPISGHRSVSWYQQTPGQGLQFLFEYFSETQRNKGNFPGRFSGRQFSNSRSEMNVSTLELGDSALYLCASSLAYKDRGSYGYTFGSGTRLTVV.

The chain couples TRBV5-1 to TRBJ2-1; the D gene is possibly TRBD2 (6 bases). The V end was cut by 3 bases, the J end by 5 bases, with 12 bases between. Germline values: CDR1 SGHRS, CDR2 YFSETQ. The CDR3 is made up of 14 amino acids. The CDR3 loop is CASSSWGGDNEQFF. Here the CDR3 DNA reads TGCGCCAGCAGCTCCTGGGGCGGGGACAATGAGCAGTTCTTC.

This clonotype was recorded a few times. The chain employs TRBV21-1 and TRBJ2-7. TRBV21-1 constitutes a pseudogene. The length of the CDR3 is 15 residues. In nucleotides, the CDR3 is TGTGCCAGCAGCAAAGTTTCGAAGGTTAGGAGCGAGCAGTACTTC. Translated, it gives CASSKVSKVRSEQYF.

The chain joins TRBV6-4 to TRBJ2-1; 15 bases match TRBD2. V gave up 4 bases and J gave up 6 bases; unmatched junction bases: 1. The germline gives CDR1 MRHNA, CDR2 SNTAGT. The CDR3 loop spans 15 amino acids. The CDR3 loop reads CASSGTSGGANEQFF. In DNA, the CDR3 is TGTGCCAGCAGTGGGACTAGCGGGGGGGCCAATGAGCAGTTCTTC.

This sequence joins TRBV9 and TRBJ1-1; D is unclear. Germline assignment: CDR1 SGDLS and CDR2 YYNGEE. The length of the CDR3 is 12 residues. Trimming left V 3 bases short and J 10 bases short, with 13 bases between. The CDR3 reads CASSGMGPGAFF. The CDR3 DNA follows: TGTGCCAGCAGCGGAATGGGTCCTGGAGCTTTCTTT.

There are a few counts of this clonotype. The CDR3: CASSLLSLGTGELFF. The CDR3 bases are TGTGCCAGCAGCTTATTAAGTCTCGGGACCGGGGAGCTGTTTTTT. The rearrangement uses TRBV7-9 and TRBJ2-2; unclear D gene. Germline V CDR1 and CDR2: SEHNR, FQNEAQ (reference sequence). The CDR3 has 15 amino acids. Trimming shortened V by 2 bases and J by 5 bases, and 12 bases separated the two germline ends.

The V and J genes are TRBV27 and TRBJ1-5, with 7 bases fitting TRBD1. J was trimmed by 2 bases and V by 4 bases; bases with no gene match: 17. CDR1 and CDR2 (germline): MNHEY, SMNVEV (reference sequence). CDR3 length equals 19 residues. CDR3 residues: CASSSLLGQFKYGNQPQHF. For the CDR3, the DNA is TGTGCCAGCAGTTCTCTCTTGGGACAGTTTAAGTACGGCAATCAGCCCCAGCATTTT.

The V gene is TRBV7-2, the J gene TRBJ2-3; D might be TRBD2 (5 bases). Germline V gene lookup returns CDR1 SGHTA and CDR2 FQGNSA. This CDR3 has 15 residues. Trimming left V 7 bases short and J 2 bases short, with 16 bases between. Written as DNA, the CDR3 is TGTGCCAGCACCTGGATAGCGCGGTACACAGATACGCAGTATTTT. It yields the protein CASTWIARYTDTQYF.

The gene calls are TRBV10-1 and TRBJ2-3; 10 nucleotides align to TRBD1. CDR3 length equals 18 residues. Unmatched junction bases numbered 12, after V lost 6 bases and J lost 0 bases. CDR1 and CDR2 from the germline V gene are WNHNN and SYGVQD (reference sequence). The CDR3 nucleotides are TGCGCCAGCAGCGGTATGCCTCCGGGACAGGGGAGCACAGATACGCAGTATTTT. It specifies CASSGMPPGQGSTDTQYF.

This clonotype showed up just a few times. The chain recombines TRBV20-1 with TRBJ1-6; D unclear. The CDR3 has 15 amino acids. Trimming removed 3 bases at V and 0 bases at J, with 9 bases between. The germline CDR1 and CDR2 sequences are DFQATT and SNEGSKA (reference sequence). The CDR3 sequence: CSASRTSSYNSPLHF. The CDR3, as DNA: TGCAGTGCTAGCCGAACTAGCTCCTATAATTCACCCCTCCACTTT.

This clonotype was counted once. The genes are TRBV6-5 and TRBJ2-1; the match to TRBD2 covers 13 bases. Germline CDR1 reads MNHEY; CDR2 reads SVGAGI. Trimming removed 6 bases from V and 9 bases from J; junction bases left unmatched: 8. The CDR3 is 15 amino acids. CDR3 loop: CASRETSGGYREQFF. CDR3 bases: TGTGCCAGCAGGGAGACTAGCGGGGGGTATCGTGAGCAGTTCTTC.

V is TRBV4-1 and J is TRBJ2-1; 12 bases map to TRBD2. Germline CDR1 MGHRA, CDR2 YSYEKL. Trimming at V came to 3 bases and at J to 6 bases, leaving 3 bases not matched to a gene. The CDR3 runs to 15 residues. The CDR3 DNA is TGCGCCAGCAGCCAGCTACTAGCGGGGGGCAATGAGCAGTTCTTC. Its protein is CASSQLLAGGNEQFF.

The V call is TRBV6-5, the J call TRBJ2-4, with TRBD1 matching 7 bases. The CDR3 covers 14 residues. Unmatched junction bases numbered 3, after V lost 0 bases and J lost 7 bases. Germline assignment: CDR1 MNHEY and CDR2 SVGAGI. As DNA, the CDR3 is TGTGCCAGCAGTTACTCCGGCAGGGGGAACATTCAGTACTTC. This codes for CASSYSGRGNIQYF.